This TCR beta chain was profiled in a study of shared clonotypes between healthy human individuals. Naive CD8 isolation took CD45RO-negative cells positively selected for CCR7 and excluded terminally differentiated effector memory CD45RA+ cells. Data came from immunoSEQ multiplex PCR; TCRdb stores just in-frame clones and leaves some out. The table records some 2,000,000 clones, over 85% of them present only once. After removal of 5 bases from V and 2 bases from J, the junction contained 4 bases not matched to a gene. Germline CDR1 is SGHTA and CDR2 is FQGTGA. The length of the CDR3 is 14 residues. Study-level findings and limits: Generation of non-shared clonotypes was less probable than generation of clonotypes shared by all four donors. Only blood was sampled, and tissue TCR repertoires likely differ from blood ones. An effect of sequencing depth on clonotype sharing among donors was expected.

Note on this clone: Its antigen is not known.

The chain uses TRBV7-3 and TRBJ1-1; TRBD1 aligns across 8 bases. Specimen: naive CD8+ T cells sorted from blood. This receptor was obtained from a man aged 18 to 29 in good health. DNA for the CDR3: TGTGCCAGCAGCACCCAGGGGGCCAACACTGAAGCTTTCTTT. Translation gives CASSTQGANTEAFF.